A single sample gave rise to the 17 T cell receptor beta chains below, sequenced in a study of shared clonotypes between healthy human individuals. The table came from immunoSEQ multiplex PCR; TCRdb's copy has only in-frame clones and leaves some out. The table includes roughly 2.2 million clones, under 95% detected once. Source material: naive CD4+ T cells from PBMCs. Regarding subset: CD45RA+ positively selected. The origin of the receptors is a man aged 18 to 30 in good health. Some clones in this sample may be carry-over from other donors' samples.

The J gene is TRBJ1-3, the V gene TRBV19; D is undetermined. The V gene's germline CDR1 is LNHDA and CDR2 SQIVND (reference sequence). The CDR3 has 17 residues. Trimming pared 3 bases from V and 0 bases from J, leaving 15 bases between. CDR3 coding DNA: TGTGCCAGTAGTATGAGGTTGTCGGGGAGCTCTGGAAACACCATATATTTT. Amino acid sequence: CASSMRLSGSSGNTIYF.

This chain connects TRBV4-1 to TRBJ2-2; D is undetermined. The CDR3 totals 14 residues. CDR1 and CDR2 (germline): MGHRA, YSYEKL. With 3 bases removed from V and 0 bases from J, the gap between germline ends came to 5 bases. The CDR3 is CASSQGANTGELFF. The CDR3 coding sequence is TGCGCCAGCAGCCAGGGTGCGAACACCGGGGAGCTGTTTTTT.

Points on this clone: Within the sample, other DNA sequences also encode this same CDR3. The chain combines TRBV29-1 with TRBJ2-6; 9 bases fit TRBD2. This CDR3 spans 14 amino acids. Trimming took 7 bases from V and 1 from J; bases not matched to a gene: 2. Germline-derived CDR1 and CDR2 are SQVTM and ANQGSEA. CDR3 region: CSAAGGSGANVLTF. CDR3 coding DNA: TGCAGCGCTGCGGGAGGGTCTGGGGCCAACGTCCTGACTTTC.

The chain couples TRBV5-6 to TRBJ1-6; perhaps TRBD1 as D (5 bases). CDR3 length: 15 amino acids. V lost 0 bases and J 3 bases, leaving 7 bases between the germline ends. Germline loops: CDR1 SGHDT, CDR2 YYEEEE. CDR3 region: CASSLGQGYNSPLHF. CDR3 DNA sequence: TGTGCCAGCAGCTTGGGCCAGGGCTATAATTCACCCCTCCACTTT.

This rearrangement joins TRBV9 to TRBJ1-1; TRBD1 matches 8 bases. CDR3 size: 15 residues. With 5 bases clipped from V and 1 base from J, the junction kept 7 bases outside the gene matches. Germline V lookup: CDR1 SGDLS, CDR2 YYNGEE. This chain's CDR3 is CASSRQGWKNTEAFF. The CDR3 DNA sequence: TGTGCCAGCAGTCGACAGGGGTGGAAGAACACTGAAGCTTTCTTT.

The chain couples TRBV9 to TRBJ1-2; 8 nucleotides align to TRBD1. The CDR3 is 14 residues long. The germline CDR1 and CDR2 sequences are SGDLS and YYNGEE. The V gene end was trimmed by 3 bases and the J gene end by 7 bases; junction bases not matched to a gene: 8. CDR3 coding DNA: TGTGCCAGCAGCGCCCGGACAGGGTCCTCTGGCTACACCTTC. Encoded protein: CASSARTGSSGYTF.

A remark on this clone: This specimen includes other DNA sequences encoding the same CDR3. This rearrangement joins TRBV19 to TRBJ1-1; D not resolved. V lost 0 bases and J 3 bases, leaving 5 bases between the germline ends. The CDR3 is 13 residues long. Germline V gives CDR1 LNHDA, CDR2 SQIVND (reference sequence). The DNA for the CDR3 is TGTGCCAGTAGTATAGATCGAGACACTGAAGCTTTCTTT. Protein product: CASSIDRDTEAFF. Complete variable domain (other parts from reference TRBV19 and TRBJ1-1): DGGITQSPKYLFRKEGQNVTLSCEQNLNHDAMYWYRQDPGQGLRLIYYSQIVNDFQKGDIAEGYSVSREKKESFPLTVTSAQKNPTAFYLCASSIDRDTEAFFGQGTRLTVV.

This clone has only one observation. Other DNA variants within this sample encode the same CDR3. J is TRBJ2-3 and V is TRBV7-2; D remains ambiguous. This CDR3 has 14 residues. Trimming removed 1 base from V and 1 base from J, with 6 bases in between. Germline V lookup: CDR1 SGHTA, CDR2 FQGNSA. CDR3 in DNA: TGTGCCAGCAGCTTAGTAGGAGGCACAGATACGCAGTATTTT. Amino acids: CASSLVGGTDTQYF. Using reference TRBV7-2 and TRBJ2-3 for the parts outside the CDR3, the full variable domain is GAGVSQSPSNKVTEKGKDVELRCDPISGHTALYWYRQSLGQGLEFLIYFQGNSAPDKSGLPSDRFSAERTGGSVSTLTIQRTQQEDSAVYLCASSLVGGTDTQYFGPGTRLTVL.

V is TRBV2 and J is TRBJ2-7; 10 bases map to TRBD1. Looked up from germline, CDR1 is SNHLY and CDR2 is FYNNEI. J lost 5 bases, V lost 9 bases, and 7 bases had no gene match. The length of the CDR3 is 13 residues. This chain's CDR3 is CASTGTGANEQYF. The CDR3 DNA is TGTGCCAGTACCGGGACAGGGGCTAACGAGCAGTACTTC.

V is TRBV27 and J is TRBJ2-7; D not certain. The CDR3 extends over 13 amino acids. Trimming took off 6 bases at V and 4 bases at J, with 13 bases between the two ends. Germline V gene lookup returns CDR1 MNHEY and CDR2 SMNVEV (reference sequence). The DNA for the CDR3 is TGTGCCAGCAGCTACCGTCGTCGGTACGAGCAGTACTTC. It yields the protein CASSYRRRYEQYF.

The rearrangement joins TRBV7-3 to TRBJ2-7; 9 nucleotides agree with TRBD2. CDR3 length: 15 amino acids. Germline CDR1 SGHTA, CDR2 FQGTGA. The V and J ends lost 5 bases and 3 bases, in that order; junction bases with no gene match: 8. In DNA, the CDR3 is TGTGCCAGCAGCCCTGCGGCTAGCGGGATCTACGAGCAGTACTTC. Translated, it gives CASSPAASGIYEQYF.

The chain joins TRBV19 to TRBJ2-2; D might be TRBD2 (6 bases). The CDR3 covers 16 residues. V was shortened by 6 bases and J by 7 bases, with 21 bases between the two germline ends. Germline CDR1 and CDR2: LNHDA and SQIVND (reference sequence). Written as DNA, the CDR3 is TGTGCCAGTAGACACGGTCTGGATGGCGGGGACGGGGAGCTGTTTTTT. As protein: CASRHGLDGGDGELFF.

The chain carries TRBV21-1 and TRBJ1-2. TRBV21-1 is annotated as a pseudogene. The CDR3 covers 17 residues. CDR3 nucleotides: TGTGCCAGCAGCAAATCCCTAGATACAACAAAGGCCTATGGCTACACCTTC. Protein sequence: CASSKSLDTTKAYGYTF.

V usage is TRBV7-2 and J usage is TRBJ1-1, with a weak D call TRBD1 (6 bases). The V gene's germline CDR1 is SGHTA and CDR2 FQGNSA. Trimming took 4 bases from V and 9 from J, leaving 15 bases between them. This CDR3 spans 13 amino acids. The CDR3 loop is CASSSQGSIKAFF. DNA for the CDR3: TGTGCCAGCAGCTCACAGGGTAGCATTAAAGCTTTCTTT.

This sequence joins TRBV4-1 and TRBJ2-3; the D gene is possibly TRBD1 (6 bases). V was cut by 1 base and J by 4 bases, with 12 bases left in between. The CDR3 totals 15 residues. Germline CDR1 and CDR2: MGHRA and YSYEKL. CDR3 in DNA: TGCGCCAGCAGCCAAGGGGGACACCTCCCAGATACGCAGTATTTT. It is translated as CASSQGGHLPDTQYF.

The chain uses TRBV19 and TRBJ1-2; TRBD1 aligns across 8 bases. CDR1 and CDR2 from the germline V gene are LNHDA and SQIVND (reference sequence). The trim removed 6 bases at V and 0 bases at J, leaving 3 bases unmatched. The CDR3 is 14 residues long. The CDR3 DNA is TGTGCCAGTAGAAGGGACAGGACTAACTATGGCTACACCTTC. As protein: CASRRDRTNYGYTF.

A note on this clone: The identical CDR3 is also encoded by other nucleotide sequences in the sample. The chain combines TRBV5-1 with TRBJ2-4; perhaps TRBD1 as D (6 bases). The V end lost 2 bases, the J end lost 5 bases, and 8 bases lay between the germline ends. The CDR3 is 13 amino acids. Germline V CDR1 and CDR2: SGHRS, YFSETQ. The CDR3 is CASSLWGQNIQYF. The DNA of the CDR3 is TGCGCCAGCAGCTTATGGGGGCAAAACATTCAGTACTTC.